Given below is one T cell receptor (beta chain) in context. Its specificity is unknown. This specimen belongs to a study of vaccination effects on CD4 cells after COVID-19. On the study more broadly: CD4+ T cells specific for antigen were expanded with viral peptide pools by the ViraFEST assay before sequencing. Post-vaccine sample collection fell at a median of 72 days after the second dose.

The method was immunoSEQ multiplex PCR; TCRdb's version includes in-frame clones alone and lacks a portion of them. The sample contains fewer than 60,000 clones, around 73% of which appear only once. Notes on the study in general: Clones induced by infection and by vaccine showed marked clonal contraction late after vaccination.

Following 10 days of culture, CD4+ T cells were isolated. Everyone in the study got two shots of either the BNT162b2 or mRNA-1273 vaccine. Vaccinated recipients, who were negative for nucleocapsid antibodies, had no history of SARS-CoV-2 infection. The input for sequencing was CD4+ T cells from PBMCs cultured without peptide, taken after COVID-19 vaccination. The sequence was obtained from a human donor who received a COVID-19 vaccine.

CDR3 residues: CATSRVGSKGYGYTF. DNA for the CDR3: TGTGCCACCAGCAGAGTGGGCAGCAAGGGGTATGGCTACACCTTC. This rearrangement joins TRBV15 to TRBJ1-2, with D perhaps matching TRBD1 (5 bases). Per germline, CDR1 LNHNV and CDR2 YYDKDF (reference sequence). The ends were cut back, 1 base at V and 5 bases at J, with 14 bases in the middle. The CDR3 length is 15 residues.